This passage covers 27 T cell receptor beta chains from one sample sequenced in a study of shared clonotypes between healthy human individuals. Method: immunoSEQ multiplex PCR; TCRdb's copy keeps in-frame clones and lacks some. The sample comprises roughly 410,000 clones, around 96% of which are singletons, and 0.32% rests with the top ten. The sample comprised memory CD8+ T cells sorted from blood. The subset was: CD45RO+ cells pooled with CCR7-negative TemRA cells. The receptor source for this set is a man aged 30 to 45 in good health.

This sequence joins TRBV30 and TRBJ2-3; D is tentatively TRBD1 or TRBD2 (5 bases each). The CDR3 has 14 amino acids. Deletions cut 4 bases from V and 3 bases from J, with 14 bases between. CDR1 is GTSNPN, CDR2 SVGIG, per germline (reference sequence). This CDR3 reads CAWIRGVGTDTQYF. The DNA of the CDR3 is TGTGCCTGGATAAGAGGGGTGGGGACAGATACGCAGTATTTT.

The rearrangement links TRBV7-9 to TRBJ1-2; D ambiguous. Germline V gene data show CDR1 as SEHNR and CDR2 as FQNEAQ (reference sequence). The V and J ends lost 1 base and 1 base respectively, with 10 bases between them. This CDR3 spans 15 amino acids. DNA for the CDR3: TGTGCCAGCAGCTTAGGACAAACAGTTAACTATGGCTACACCTTC. It encodes CASSLGQTVNYGYTF. Drawing the rest from reference TRBV7-9 and TRBJ1-2, the complete variable domain is DTGVSQNPRHKITKRGQNVTFRCDPISEHNRLYWYRQTLGQGPEFLTYFQNEAQLEKSRLLSDRFSAERPKGSFSTLEIQRTEQGDSAMYLCASSLGQTVNYGYTFGSGTRLTVV.

This clone was observed once. CDR3 in amino acids: CSGRLSYEQYF. CDR3 DNA: TGCAGCGGGAGGCTTTCCTACGAGCAGTACTTC. The chain is built from TRBV20-1 and TRBJ2-7; 7 nucleotides line up with TRBD2. The CDR3 has 11 residues. Germline V gene lookup returns CDR1 DFQATT and CDR2 SNEGSKA (reference sequence).

The rearrangement links TRBV6-1 to TRBJ1-2, with D possibly being TRBD1 (6 bases). V lost 7 bases and J lost 8, with 14 bases in between. CDR3 length: 12 amino acids. Germline loops: CDR1 MNHNS, CDR2 SASEGT. This CDR3 reads CASIQGFYGYTF. DNA of the CDR3: TGTGCCAGCATCCAGGGGTTCTACGGCTACACCTTC.

V and J are TRBV2 and TRBJ1-2, with a weak D call TRBD1 (5 bases). V dropped 3 bases and J dropped 3 bases, with 11 bases sitting between them. This CDR3 is built from 14 residues. Germline assignment: CDR1 SNHLY and CDR2 FYNNEI. CDR3 loop: CASSDGALDYGYTF. The DNA for the CDR3 is TGTGCCAGCAGTGATGGGGCCTTGGACTATGGCTACACCTTC.

The chain employs TRBV28 and TRBJ1-5; 10 bases line up with TRBD1. V shed 5 bases, J shed 1 base, and the junction held 5 bases outside the gene matches. CDR1 is MDHEN and CDR2 is SYDVKM in the germline V gene. The CDR3 totals 16 residues. The CDR3 loop is CASSPPGQGSNQPQHF. The CDR3 DNA is TGTGCCAGCAGTCCACCGGGACAGGGGAGCAATCAGCCCCAGCATTTT.

The chain uses TRBV30 and TRBJ2-6; possibly TRBD2 for D (5 bases). The germline V gene has CDR1 GTSNPN and CDR2 SVGIG (reference sequence). The V and J ends lost 7 bases and 3 bases respectively, with 13 bases between them. The CDR3 is 14 amino acids. The CDR3 is CAFTRVNGANVLTF. The DNA of the CDR3 is TGTGCCTTTACGAGGGTGAATGGGGCCAACGTCCTGACTTTC.

The chain carries TRBV10-3 and TRBJ2-1; 8 positions agree with TRBD2. CDR1 is ENHRY, CDR2 SYGVKD, per germline. The CDR3 is made up of 13 amino acids. After removal of 10 bases from V and 5 bases from J, the junction contained 7 bases not matched to a gene. The CDR3 DNA is TGTGCCACGCAACCGGGACTAGACAATGAGCAGTTCTTC. This codes for CATQPGLDNEQFF.

With regard to this clone: Other DNA sequences of this sample code for an identical CDR3. The J gene is TRBJ1-3, the V gene TRBV29-1, with 7 bases lining up with TRBD1. This CDR3 is 12 amino acids long. With V trimmed by 6 bases and J by 4 bases, 3 bases remained unmatched. Looked up from germline, CDR1 is SQVTM and CDR2 is ANQGSEA. The CDR3 DNA reads TGCAGCGTGACAGGGTCGGGAAACACCATATATTTT. Its protein is CSVTGSGNTIYF.

The chain uses TRBV7-2 and TRBJ2-5; a possible D gene is TRBD2 (6 bases). This CDR3 comprises 13 residues. V lost 6 bases and J 3 bases, leaving 11 bases between the germline ends. CDR1 SGHTA and CDR2 FQGNSA come from the germline V gene. Here the CDR3 reads CASRRLGKETQYF. CDR3 in DNA: TGTGCCAGCAGACGACTAGGAAAAGAGACCCAGTACTTC.

The V call is TRBV19, the J call TRBJ2-3; the match to TRBD1 covers 7 bases. Looked up from germline, CDR1 is LNHDA and CDR2 is SQIVND (reference sequence). The V gene end was trimmed by 3 bases and the J gene end by 4 bases; junction bases not matched to a gene: 10. This CDR3 is 16 amino acids long. The CDR3 coding sequence is TGTGCCAGTAGTATTATAACAGGGGAGAACGCAGATACGCAGTATTTT. Translated, it gives CASSIITGENADTQYF.

This clone appeared once. The rearrangement joins TRBV10-3 to TRBJ2-5; D remains unclear. CDR1 ENHRY and CDR2 SYGVKD come from the germline V gene. This CDR3 is 15 amino acids long. Trimming cost V 6 bases and J 5 bases, with 19 bases left between them. CDR3 DNA: TGTGCCATCAGAGGCCACCATCGTTCCCTCGAGACCCAGTACTTC. Residues: CAIRGHHRSLETQYF.

The rearrangement uses TRBV29-1 and TRBJ2-3; D unclear. The V and J ends lost 7 bases and 3 bases respectively, with 8 bases between them. The CDR3 extends over 11 amino acids. Germline V gene sequence: CDR1 SQVTM, CDR2 ANQGSEA. CDR3 in amino acids: CSAPLTDTQYF. The CDR3 DNA sequence: TGCAGCGCACCACTTACAGATACGCAGTATTTT.

The V call is TRBV30, the J call TRBJ1-1; D remains ambiguous. V lost 2 bases and J lost 6, with 13 bases in between. The CDR3 has 13 amino acids. Germline values: CDR1 GTSNPN, CDR2 SVGIG (reference sequence). CDR3 bases: TGTGCCTGGAGTTTCCCCTGGACGGCTGAAGCTTTCTTT. Translation: CAWSFPWTAEAFF.

This chain connects TRBV7-2 to TRBJ2-7, with 8 positions matching TRBD2. CDR3 size: 16 residues. Per germline, CDR1 SGHTA and CDR2 FQGNSA. V lost 5 bases to trimming and J lost 4 bases; unmatched junction nucleotides: 13. The CDR3 nucleotides are TGTGCCAGCAGCCTGGGGGTTGGGGCGGGAGGTTACGAGCAGTACTTC. It encodes CASSLGVGAGGYEQYF.

V and J are TRBV21-1 and TRBJ2-7; TRBD2 reflects the table's D call only, with no check against the DNA. TRBV21-1 is classified as a pseudogene. The CDR3 consists of 15 residues. DNA for the CDR3: TGTGCCAGCAGCAAAGGTACTAAATTCAGTGACGAGCAGTACTTC. Translating gives CASSKGTKFSDEQYF.

The chain links TRBV5-4 to TRBJ2-1; 10 bases are a match to TRBD2. This CDR3 region has 14 residues. Losses at the gene ends were 4 bases for V and 9 bases for J; bases not matched to a gene: 7. CDR1 and CDR2 (germline): SGHNT, YYREEE (reference sequence). The DNA for the CDR3 is TGTGCCAGCAGCCCGACGAGCGGGAGGGGTGAGCAGTTCTTC. Protein sequence: CASSPTSGRGEQFF.

V usage is TRBV10-1 and J usage is TRBJ2-2; no reliable D call. The CDR3 is 14 residues long. The V end lost 2 bases, the J end lost 3 bases, and 7 bases lay between the germline ends. The germline gives CDR1 WNHNN, CDR2 SYGVQD (reference sequence). Here the CDR3 DNA reads TGCGCCAGCAGTGAGGGAGTGTACACCGGGGAGCTGTTTTTT. This codes for CASSEGVYTGELFF.

V is TRBV11-2 and J is TRBJ2-7; TRBD2 matches at 12 bases. The CDR3 sequence is 15 residues long. CDR1 is SGHAT and CDR2 is FQNNGV in the germline V gene. J lost 4 bases, V lost 8 bases, and 9 bases had no gene match. CDR3 sequence (DNA): TGTGCCAGCCTTATAGGACTAGCGGGACAGTACGAGCAGTACTTC. Protein: CASLIGLAGQYEQYF. Using reference TRBV11-2 and TRBJ2-7 for the parts outside the CDR3, the full variable domain is EAGVAQSPRYKIIEKRQSVAFWCNPISGHATLYWYQQILGQGPKLLIQFQNNGVVDDSQLPKDRFSAERLKGVDSTLKIQPAKLEDSAVYLCASLIGLAGQYEQYFGPGTRLTVT.

The CDR3 spells CSVVGSGSGYNEQFF. CDR3 nucleotides: TGCAGCGTTGTTGGGAGTGGGAGTGGGTACAATGAGCAGTTCTTC. The chain uses TRBV29-1 and TRBJ2-1; D is perhaps TRBD2 (5 bases). The germline gives CDR1 SQVTM, CDR2 ANQGSEA. V was shortened by 4 bases and J by 4 bases, with 17 bases between the two germline ends. The CDR3 is 15 residues long.

The J gene is TRBJ2-7, the V gene TRBV2; possibly TRBD2 for D (5 bases). The V and J ends lost 5 bases and 2 bases respectively, with 13 bases between them. CDR1 is SNHLY and CDR2 is FYNNEI in the germline V gene. This CDR3 spans 14 amino acids. CDR3 in amino acids: CASSFREPTYEQYF. The CDR3 DNA follows: TGTGCCAGCAGTTTCCGGGAACCAACCTACGAGCAGTACTTC. Supplemented by reference TRBV2 and TRBJ2-7, the full variable domain reads EPEVTQTPSHQVTQMGQEVILRCVPISNHLYFYWYRQILGQKVEFLVSFYNNEISEKSEIFDDQFSVERPDGSNFTLKIRSTKLEDSAMYFCASSFREPTYEQYFGPGTRLTVT.

The chain uses TRBV11-2 and TRBJ2-2; TRBD2 aligns across 9 bases. CDR1 and CDR2 from the germline V gene are SGHAT and FQNNGV. V gave up 0 bases and J gave up 5 bases; unmatched junction bases: 4. The CDR3 length is 16 residues. As DNA, the CDR3 is TGTGCCAGCAGCTTAGAAACCGGACTAGCGACCGGGGAGCTGTTTTTT. Residues: CASSLETGLATGELFF.

V is TRBV28 and J is TRBJ2-7; TRBD1 or TRBD2 may be the D gene (5 bases each). Germline V gene sequence: CDR1 MDHEN, CDR2 SYDVKM. CDR3 length: 14 residues. V was shortened by 7 bases and J by 2 bases, with 15 bases between the two germline ends. The CDR3 here is CASMNELGPYEQYF. The CDR3 bases are TGTGCCAGCATGAACGAATTGGGACCCTACGAGCAGTACTTC.

This clone has only one observation. V and J are TRBV4-2 and TRBJ2-3, with 7 positions matching TRBD2. V lost 1 base, J lost 1 base, and 14 bases stayed unmatched. There are 19 residues in the CDR3. CDR1 is LGHNA, CDR2 YNFKEQ, per germline. This chain's CDR3 is CASSQVGHIAGVGTDTQYF. CDR3 sequence (DNA): TGTGCCAGCAGCCAAGTCGGGCATATCGCGGGAGTCGGCACAGATACGCAGTATTTT.

As DNA, the CDR3 is TGTGCCAGCAGCCCAAATGAAAAACTGTTTTTT. Its protein is CASSPNEKLFF. The V gene is TRBV7-9, the J gene TRBJ1-4; D unclear. Germline V gives CDR1 SEHNR, CDR2 FQNEAQ (reference sequence). The CDR3 consists of 11 residues. The V and J ends lost 5 bases and 5 bases respectively, with 3 bases between them.

The chain is built from TRBV27 and TRBJ1-2, with 8 bases fitting TRBD1. With 5 bases clipped from V and 10 bases from J, the junction kept 15 bases outside the gene matches. Germline V gene data show CDR1 as MNHEY and CDR2 as SMNVEV (reference sequence). The CDR3 extends over 15 amino acids. CDR3: CASSLFGQGLANYTF. The CDR3, as DNA: TGTGCCAGCAGTCTATTCGGACAGGGATTAGCAAACTACACCTTC.

The chain is built from TRBV7-2 and TRBJ2-7, with 8 bases that match TRBD2. V shed 0 bases, J shed 0 bases, and the junction held 4 bases outside the gene matches. Germline CDR1 reads SGHTA; CDR2 reads FQGNSA. The CDR3 contains 16 residues. CDR3 sequence (DNA): TGTGCCAGCAGCTTAGCAGGCGGGGGGAGCTCCTACGAGCAGTACTTC. Amino acids: CASSLAGGGSSYEQYF.